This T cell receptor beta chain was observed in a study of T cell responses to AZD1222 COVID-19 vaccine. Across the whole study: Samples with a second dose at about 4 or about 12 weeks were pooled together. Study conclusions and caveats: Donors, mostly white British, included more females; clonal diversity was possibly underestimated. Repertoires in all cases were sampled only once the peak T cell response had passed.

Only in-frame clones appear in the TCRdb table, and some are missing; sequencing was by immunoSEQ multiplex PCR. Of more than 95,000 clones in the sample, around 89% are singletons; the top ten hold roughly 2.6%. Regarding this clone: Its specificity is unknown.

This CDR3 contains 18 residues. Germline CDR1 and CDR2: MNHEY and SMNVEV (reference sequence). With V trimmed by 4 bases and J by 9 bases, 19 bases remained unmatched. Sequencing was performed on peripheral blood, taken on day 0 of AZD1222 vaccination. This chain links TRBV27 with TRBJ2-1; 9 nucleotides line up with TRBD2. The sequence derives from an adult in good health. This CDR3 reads CASSSQLLWREGRGEQFF. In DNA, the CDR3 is TGTGCCAGCAGTTCCCAGCTCCTCTGGCGGGAGGGCCGGGGTGAGCAGTTCTTC.